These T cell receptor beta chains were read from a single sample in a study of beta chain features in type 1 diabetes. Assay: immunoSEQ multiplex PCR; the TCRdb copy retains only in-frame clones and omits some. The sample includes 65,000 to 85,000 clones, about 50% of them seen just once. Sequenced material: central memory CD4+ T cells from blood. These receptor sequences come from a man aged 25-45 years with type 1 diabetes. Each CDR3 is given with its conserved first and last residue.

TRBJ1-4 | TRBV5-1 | CASHEGGDEKLFF
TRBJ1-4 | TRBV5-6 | CASSLEGLGEKLFF
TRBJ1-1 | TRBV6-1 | CASSRNTEAFF
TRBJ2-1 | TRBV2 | CASRGDYTYNEQFF
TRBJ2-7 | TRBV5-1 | CASSNPGLAGGYEQYF
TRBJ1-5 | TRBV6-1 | CASARSPRGNQPQHF
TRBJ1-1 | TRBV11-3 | CASSARQGARTEAFF
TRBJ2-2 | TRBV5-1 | CASSLDPATGELFF
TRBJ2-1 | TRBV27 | CASSTARGRFYNEQFF
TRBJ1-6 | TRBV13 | CASSPPTGNNSPLHF
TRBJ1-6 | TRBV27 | CASSLMRGYNSPLHF
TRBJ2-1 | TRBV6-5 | CASSYIGRGLNEQFF
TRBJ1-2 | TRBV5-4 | CASSLGPPGTARRGYTF
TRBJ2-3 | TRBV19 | CASSRAGALASTDTQYF
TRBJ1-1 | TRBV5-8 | CASSLGGRVPEAFF
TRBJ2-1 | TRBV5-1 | CASSGTGDNEQFF
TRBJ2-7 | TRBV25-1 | CASSEGLTNEQYF
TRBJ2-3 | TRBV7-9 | CASSYQGTDTQYF
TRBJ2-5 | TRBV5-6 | CASSLDSQETQYF
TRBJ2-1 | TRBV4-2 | CASSQDLAGYNEQFF
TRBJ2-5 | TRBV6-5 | CASGTGEKETQYF
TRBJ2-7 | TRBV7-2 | CASSSGLAGGLEQYF